This T cell receptor (beta chain) is from a study of T cell responses to AZD1222 COVID-19 vaccine. Study context: Researchers grouped second doses given at about 4 or about 12 weeks into one pool.

The assay was immunoSEQ multiplex PCR, and TCRdb's table has in-frame clones only and misses some. The sample shows over 130,000 clones, around 95% of them seen only once. Study outcomes and limitations: The reported proportion of spike-specific TCRs targeting unmutated variant regions was nearly half.

To note about this clone: Its cognate antigen is unknown.

V was pared by 4 bases and J by 1 base, with 13 bases between. The CDR3 has 15 amino acids. Germline assignment: CDR1 MGHRA and CDR2 YSYEKL. Sequenced material: peripheral blood, taken on day 0 of AZD1222 vaccination. This sequence was found in an adult in good health. The chain is built from TRBV4-1 and TRBJ1-1; TRBD1 is a possible D gene (5 bases). CDR3 nucleotide sequence: TGCGCCAGCAGCCTCAGGGCGGGTCAGAACACTGAAGCTTTCTTT. Its protein product is CASSLRAGQNTEAFF.